The 11 T cell receptor beta chains reported below all come from one sample, sequenced in a study of blood T cell repertoires in COVID-19. Some clones are missing from TCRdb's copy, which holds only in-frame ones; the method was immunoSEQ multiplex PCR. The sample holds tens of thousands of clones, roughly four fifths seen once. The sequencing sample was made of peripheral blood. The receptors derive from a man in his 60s with acute or convalescent COVID-19.

The chain is built from TRBV12-5 and TRBJ2-1, with 13 bases aligning to TRBD2. Trimming removed 0 bases from V and 8 bases from J; junction bases left unmatched: 4. The CDR3 covers 16 residues. Per germline, CDR1 LGHNT and CDR2 FRNRAP. The CDR3 reads CASGLVMGLAGHEQFF. The CDR3 coding sequence is TGTGCTAGTGGTTTGGTAATGGGACTAGCGGGGCATGAGCAGTTCTTC.

This clone showed up just a few times. The chain uses TRBV10-3 and TRBJ1-6; D is perhaps TRBD1 (6 bases). The germline CDR1 and CDR2 sequences are ENHRY and SYGVKD. This CDR3 spans 15 amino acids. Trimming took 6 bases from V and 8 from J, leaving 17 bases between them. The CDR3 spells CAIREQGTGDSPLHF. CDR3 nucleotide sequence: TGTGCCATCAGGGAACAGGGAACGGGCGATTCACCCCTCCACTTT.

The V and J genes are TRBV29-1 and TRBJ1-1, with TRBD1 matching over 10 bases. CDR1 is SQVTM, CDR2 ANQGSEA, per germline. The CDR3 runs to 14 residues. The V segment lost 5 bases and the J segment 3 bases; nucleotides outside the gene matches: 6. CDR3 in amino acids: CSVNPTGGYTEAFF. CDR3 coding DNA: TGCAGCGTTAATCCGACAGGGGGCTACACTGAAGCTTTCTTT.

V usage is TRBV28 and J usage is TRBJ2-7; 8 nucleotides agree with TRBD1. The CDR3 runs 13 residues. Germline V lookup: CDR1 MDHEN, CDR2 SYDVKM. The V gene end was trimmed by 4 bases and the J gene end by 7 bases; junction bases not matched to a gene: 6. This CDR3 reads CASSSGQGREQYF. In nucleotides, the CDR3 is TGTGCCAGCAGTTCCGGACAGGGCCGAGAGCAGTACTTC.

The chain uses TRBV3-1 (or the pseudogene TRBV3-2) and TRBJ1-2; possibly TRBD1 for D (5 bases). Looked up from germline, CDR1 is LGHDT and CDR2 is YNNKEL (reference sequence). V was clipped by 4 bases and J by 0 bases, with 15 bases between them. The CDR3 loop spans 16 amino acids. The CDR3 protein is CASSPSNRRANYGYTF. The CDR3 DNA follows: TGTGCCAGCAGCCCGTCTAACAGGAGAGCTAACTATGGCTACACCTTC.

The rearrangement joins TRBV9 to TRBJ1-1, with TRBD1 matching over 7 bases. CDR1 SGDLS and CDR2 YYNGEE come from the germline V gene. With V trimmed by 3 bases and J by 0 bases, 5 bases remained unmatched. CDR3 length: 15 amino acids. Written as DNA, the CDR3 is TGTGCCAGCAGCGCCGAAGACAGGGTGAACACTGAAGCTTTCTTT. Translation: CASSAEDRVNTEAFF.

The rearrangement uses TRBV6-1 and TRBJ2-5, with D perhaps TRBD1 (6 bases). Germline loops: CDR1 MNHNS, CDR2 SASEGT. V lost 1 base to trimming and J lost 3 bases, with 9 bases between them. The CDR3 extends over 14 amino acids. The CDR3 sequence: CASSEGPGEETQYF. CDR3 DNA sequence: TGTGCCAGCAGTGAAGGCCCAGGGGAAGAGACCCAGTACTTC.

This sequence joins TRBV5-8 and TRBJ2-1; 9 bases agree with TRBD2. Germline trimming cut 0 bases from V and 7 bases from J; bases unmatched to any gene: 5. The length of the CDR3 is 15 residues. Germline assignment: CDR1 SGHTS and CDR2 YDEGEE. The CDR3 protein is CASSLGIAGDNEQFF. The DNA of the CDR3 is TGTGCCAGCAGCTTGGGAATAGCGGGGGATAATGAGCAGTTCTTC.

This clone has more than one count but fewer than ten. The J gene is TRBJ2-3, the V gene TRBV30; 8 nucleotides agree with TRBD2. This CDR3 comprises 13 residues. Germline CDR1 reads GTSNPN; CDR2 reads SVGIG (reference sequence). Here the CDR3 DNA reads TGTGCTACGCGGAGCGGGGGTTCAGATACGCAGTATTTT. It is translated as CATRSGGSDTQYF. Full variable domain (outside the CDR3, taken from reference TRBV30 and TRBJ2-3): SQTIHQWPATLVQPVGSPLSLECTVEGTSNPNLYWYRQAAGRGLQLLFYSVGIGQISSEVPQNLSASRPQDRQFILSSKKLLLSDSGFYLCATRSGGSDTQYFGPGTRLTVL.

This clone has a single count. This chain uses TRBV6-2 or TRBV6-3 with TRBJ2-7; 9 nucleotides match TRBD1. Looked up from germline, CDR1 is MNHEY and CDR2 is SVGEGT. After removal of 6 bases from V and 0 bases from J, the junction contained 6 bases not matched to a gene. The CDR3 covers 15 residues. The CDR3 reads CASSPGQGFSYEQYF. Here the CDR3 DNA reads TGTGCCAGCAGCCCGGGACAGGGTTTCTCCTACGAGCAGTACTTC.

This clone was detected only once. The J gene is TRBJ1-2, the V gene TRBV11-2, with a tentative D call TRBD1 (6 bases). Per germline, CDR1 SGHAT and CDR2 FQNNGV. CDR3 length equals 16 residues. Trimming pared 5 bases from V and 1 base from J, leaving 17 bases between. CDR3 sequence (DNA): TGTGCCAGCAGCCCCCGGGGTACAGGGATTAACTATGGCTACACCTTC. Translation: CASSPRGTGINYGYTF.